This section outlines one T cell receptor beta chain sequence together with its context. Methods used by the authors: Amplification of reference gene primers provided the estimated nucleated cell counts. Here immunoSEQ multiplex PCR was the method, and the copy in TCRdb shows in-frame clones only, minus some. The V and J calls and clone size are taken from that table; D and trimming were inferred from the DNA. The sample contains 46,000 or so clones, over 75% of which appear only once. The record originates from a study of blood T cell repertoires in COVID-19. Trimming at V came to 0 bases and at J to 5 bases, leaving 7 bases not matched to a gene. The germline V gene has CDR1 PRHDT and CDR2 FYEKMQ (reference sequence). CDR3 size: 17 residues.

Specimen: peripheral blood. The chain links TRBV13 to TRBJ2-5, with 12 nucleotides matching TRBD2. This clonotype originated in a woman at least 80 years old with COVID-19, enrolled during active disease. CDR3 in amino acids: CASSLGTRLAGEETQYF. The CDR3 region has the DNA TGTGCCAGCAGCTTAGGCACGAGACTAGCGGGAGAGGAGACCCAGTACTTC.